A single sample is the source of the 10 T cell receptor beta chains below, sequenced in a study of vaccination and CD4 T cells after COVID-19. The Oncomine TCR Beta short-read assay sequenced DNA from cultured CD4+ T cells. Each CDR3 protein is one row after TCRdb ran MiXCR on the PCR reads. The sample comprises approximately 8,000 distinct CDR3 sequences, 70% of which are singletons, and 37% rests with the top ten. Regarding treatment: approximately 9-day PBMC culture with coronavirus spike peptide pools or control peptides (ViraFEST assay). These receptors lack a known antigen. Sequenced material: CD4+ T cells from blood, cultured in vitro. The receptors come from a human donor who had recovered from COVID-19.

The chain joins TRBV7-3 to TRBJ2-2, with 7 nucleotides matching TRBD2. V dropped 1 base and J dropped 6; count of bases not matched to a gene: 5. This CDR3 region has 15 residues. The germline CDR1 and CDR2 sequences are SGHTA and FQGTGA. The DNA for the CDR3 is TGTGCCAGCAGCTTAAACGTTGGGGGGGCCGGGGAGCTGTTTTTT. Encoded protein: CASSLNVGGAGELFF. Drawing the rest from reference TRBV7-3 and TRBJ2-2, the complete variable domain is GAGVSQTPSNKVTEKGKYVELRCDPISGHTALYWYRQSLGQGPEFLIYFQGTGAADDSGLPNDRFFAVRPEGSVSTLKIQRTERGDSAVYLCASSLNVGGAGELFFGEGSRLTVL.

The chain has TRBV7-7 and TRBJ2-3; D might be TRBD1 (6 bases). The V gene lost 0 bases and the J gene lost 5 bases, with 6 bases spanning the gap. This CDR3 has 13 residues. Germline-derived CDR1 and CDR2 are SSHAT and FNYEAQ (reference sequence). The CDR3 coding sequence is TGTGCCAGCAGCTTAGCACAGGGAGATACGCAGTATTTT. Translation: CASSLAQGDTQYF.

The CDR3 loop is CASSSGTWALNMNTEAFF. The CDR3 DNA sequence: TGTGCCAGCAGCTCCGGGACTTGGGCATTGAATATGAACACTGAAGCTTTCTTT. V gene TRBV7-8 combines with J gene TRBJ1-1, with a tentative D call TRBD1 (5 bases). Germline-derived CDR1 and CDR2 are SGHVS and FQNEAQ. The CDR3 loop spans 18 amino acids. Trimming left V 4 bases short and J 0 bases short, with 21 bases between. The variable domain in full, completed from reference TRBV7-8 and TRBJ1-1, reads GAGVSQSPRYKVAKRGQDVALRCDPISGHVSLFWYQQALGQGPEFLTYFQNEAQLDKSGLPSDRFFAERPEGSVSTLKIQRTQQEDSAVYLCASSSGTWALNMNTEAFFGQGTRLTVV.

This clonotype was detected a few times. The CDR3 region has the DNA TGTGCCAGCAGCTTAAGTCTCTATATGGGGGGGGCACGCTACACCTTC. As protein: CASSLSLYMGGARYTF. The chain employs TRBV7-9 and TRBJ1-2, with D perhaps matching TRBD1 (6 bases). Trimming pared 2 bases from V and 9 bases from J, leaving 22 bases between. CDR1 and CDR2 (germline): SEHNR, FQNEAQ (reference sequence). This CDR3 comprises 16 residues.

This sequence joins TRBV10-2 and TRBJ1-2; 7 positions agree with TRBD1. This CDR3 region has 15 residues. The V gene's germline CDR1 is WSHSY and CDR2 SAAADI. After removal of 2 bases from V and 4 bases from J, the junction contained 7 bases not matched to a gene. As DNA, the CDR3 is TGCGCCAGCAGTGAGAGGGCAGGGGGGATCTATGGCTACACCTTC. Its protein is CASSERAGGIYGYTF.

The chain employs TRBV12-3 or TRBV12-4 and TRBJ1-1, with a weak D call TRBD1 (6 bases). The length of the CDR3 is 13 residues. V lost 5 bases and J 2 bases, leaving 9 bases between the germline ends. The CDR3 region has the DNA TGTGCCAGCAGTAAAGGGACAAACACTGAAGCTTTCTTT. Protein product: CASSKGTNTEAFF.

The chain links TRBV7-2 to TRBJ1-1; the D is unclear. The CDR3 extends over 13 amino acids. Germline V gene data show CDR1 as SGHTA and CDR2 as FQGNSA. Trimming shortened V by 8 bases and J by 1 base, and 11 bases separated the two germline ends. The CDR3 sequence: CASRWAENTEAFF. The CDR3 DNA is TGTGCCAGCCGTTGGGCGGAGAACACTGAAGCTTTCTTT.

The CDR3 sequence is CASSLPGLAGDLSYEQYF. In nucleotides, the CDR3 is TGTGCCAGCAGTTTACCGGGACTAGCGGGGGACCTCTCCTACGAGCAGTACTTC. This chain links TRBV6-5 with TRBJ2-7; 14 bases match TRBD2. With V trimmed by 4 bases and J by 0 bases, 8 bases remained unmatched. Germline CDR1 MNHEY, CDR2 SVGAGI. The CDR3 has 18 amino acids.

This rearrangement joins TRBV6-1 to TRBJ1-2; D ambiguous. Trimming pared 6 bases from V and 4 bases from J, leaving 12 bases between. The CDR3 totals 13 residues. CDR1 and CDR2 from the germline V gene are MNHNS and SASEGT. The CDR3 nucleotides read TGTGCCAGCAGGGAAACAGCCCTCTATGGCTACACCTTC. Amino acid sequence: CASRETALYGYTF.

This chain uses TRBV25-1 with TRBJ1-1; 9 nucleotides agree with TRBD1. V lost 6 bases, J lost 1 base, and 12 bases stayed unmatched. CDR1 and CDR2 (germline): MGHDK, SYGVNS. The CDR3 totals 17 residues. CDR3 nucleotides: TGTGCCAGCAGAGGACAGGGGTGGAGGGACCCGAACACTGAAGCTTTCTTT. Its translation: CASRGQGWRDPNTEAFF.